A selection of T cell receptor beta chains follows, all from one sample in a study of T cell repertoires in cytomegalovirus infection. The antigens these receptors bind are not known. TCRdb recomputed calls from the reads with MiXCR, one row per CDR3 protein. The repertoire holds 700,000 to 900,000 distinct CDR3 sequences, about 27% seen once, with about an eighth in the top ten. Sequencing was performed on cultured CD8+ T cells from PBMCs, taken from culture after CMV antigen stimulation. All receptors derive from a human donor in good health (CMV status not recorded). Some clones in this sample may be carry-over from other donors' samples. The CDR3 runs from the conserved cysteine through the conserved F or W. A D gene is named only where the DNA matches it firmly. Size values are once, few and many counts, or a class for expanded clones, and some rows have none.

v_call	d_call	j_call	clone_size	cdr3_aa	cdr3_nt
TRBV6-6	NA	TRBJ1-2	NA	CASSYSPGFDGYTF	TGTGCCAGCAGTTACTCACCGGGATTTGATGGCTACACCTTC
TRBV12-3/TRBV12-4	NA	TRBJ1-1	few	CASSFQGSYTEAFF	TGTGCCAGCAGTTTCCAAGGTTCCTACACTGAAGCTTTCTTT
TRBV6-8	NA	TRBJ1-6	few	CASSYSLFTSPLHF	TGTGCCAGCAGTTACAGTCTATTTACTTCACCCCTCCACTTT
TRBV9	TRBD1	TRBJ2-1	many	CASSPGTGPEEQFF	TGTGCCAGCAGCCCTGGGACAGGGCCAGAGGAGCAGTTCTTC
TRBV7-9	TRBD2	TRBJ2-5	many	CASSSGLAEETQYF	TGTGCCAGCAGTTCGGGACTAGCGGAAGAGACCCAGTACTTC
TRBV2	NA	TRBJ1-5	NA	CASIAGFGGNQPQHF	TGTGCCAGCATTGCTGGTTTTGGCGGGAATCAGCCCCAGCATTTT
TRBV3-1	NA	TRBJ2-1	NA	CASSLPGLPPHNEQFF	TGTGCCAGCAGCCTCCCGGGACTCCCCCCACACAATGAGCAGTTCTTC
TRBV29-1	NA	TRBJ1-1	NA	CSVDVGMNTEAFF	TGCAGCGTTGACGTGGGGATGAACACTGAAGCTTTCTTT
TRBV18	TRBD2	TRBJ2-2	NA	CASSDGTSGPGAGELFF	TGTGCCAGCTCAGATGGGACTAGCGGGCCCGGCGCCGGGGAGCTGTTTTTT
TRBV24-1	NA	TRBJ1-5	few	CATSRTGFNQPQHF	TGTGCCACCAGTAGAACAGGTTTTAATCAGCCCCAGCATTTT
TRBV7-8	NA	TRBJ1-2	many	CASSERTALAYGYTF	TGTGCCAGCAGCGAAAGGACAGCCCTAGCTTACGGCTACACCTTC
TRBV10-3	NA	TRBJ1-1	NA	CATKTGTLGAFF	TGTGCCACCAAGACCGGGACTCTCGGGGCTTTCTTT
TRBV7-9	NA	TRBJ2-1	few	CASFGLLSSYNEQFF	TGTGCCAGCTTCGGTTTACTAAGCTCCTACAATGAGCAGTTCTTC
TRBV5-1	NA	TRBJ2-1	NA	CASTTVQAIDNEQFF	TGCGCCAGCACCACGGTCCAAGCGATTGACAATGAGCAGTTCTTC
TRBV2	NA	TRBJ2-2	NA	CASSPGLGGELFF	TGTGCCAGCAGTCCCGGTCTGGGTGGGGAGCTGTTTTTT
TRBV15	TRBD1	TRBJ2-7	NA	CATSPGTGTYEQYF	TGTGCCACCAGCCCCGGGACAGGGACTTACGAGCAGTACTTC
TRBV14	NA	TRBJ2-3	few	CASSQEVWVDTQYF	TGTGCCAGCAGCCAAGAAGTATGGGTGGATACGCAGTATTTT
TRBV7-6	NA	TRBJ1-5	NA	CASSSTSGGADHFTYSNQPQHF	TGTGCCAGCAGCTCAACTTCCGGGGGCGCCGATCACTTTACCTATAGCAATCAGCCCCAGCATTTT
TRBV11-1	NA	TRBJ2-1	NA	CASSPSGLSLNEQFF	TGTGCCAGCAGTCCCTCAGGGTTATCCCTCAATGAGCAGTTCTTC
TRBV6-6	NA	TRBJ2-5	many	CASSSLGRGVQETQYF	TGTGCCAGCAGCTCCCTTGGCAGGGGGGTCCAAGAGACCCAGTACTTC
TRBV4-1	NA	TRBJ2-3	few	CASRSGDLRDTQYF	TGCGCCAGCAGGTCAGGGGACCTTCGGGATACGCAGTATTTT
TRBV19	NA	TRBJ1-5	few	CASSINVYSNQPQHF	TGTGCCAGTAGTATCAATGTCTATAGCAATCAGCCCCAGCATTTT
TRBV6-1	NA	TRBJ1-2	NA	CASTRAPDYGYTF	TGTGCCAGCACAAGGGCGCCGGACTATGGCTACACCTTC
TRBV7-9	NA	TRBJ2-1	NA	CASREGAPEYNEQFF	TGTGCCAGCCGGGAGGGGGCCCCTGAATACAATGAGCAGTTCTTC
TRBV6-1	NA	TRBJ1-1	few	CASSEGQGGVTEAFF	TGTGCCAGCAGTGAAGGGCAGGGAGGCGTCACTGAAGCTTTCTTT
TRBV12-3/TRBV12-4	NA	TRBJ1-4	few	CASSLGWGREGRLFF	TGTGCCAGCAGTCTTGGATGGGGCCGGGAAGGGCGCCTGTTTTTT
TRBV23-1	NA	TRBJ1-5	NA	CASSPPGRPYSNQPQHF	TGCGCCAGCAGTCCTCCGGGACGGCCATATAGCAATCAGCCCCAGCATTTT
TRBV11-3	TRBD1	TRBJ2-2	NA	CASSLHRGMGGELFF	TGTGCCAGCAGCTTACACAGGGGTATGGGCGGGGAGCTGTTTTTT
TRBV4-3	NA	TRBJ2-1	few	CASSQGPWEGGSDEQFF	TGCGCCAGCAGCCAGGGCCCCTGGGAGGGGGGGAGCGATGAGCAGTTCTTC
TRBV20-1	TRBD1	TRBJ1-6	NA	CSARDYSGGGSPLHF	TGCAGTGCTAGAGATTACTCAGGGGGCGGTTCACCCCTCCACTTT
TRBV19	TRBD1	TRBJ1-5	NA	CASNFQGGSQPQHF	TGTGCCAGCAATTTCCAGGGGGGTTCTCAGCCCCAGCATTTT
TRBV14	NA	TRBJ1-4	NA	CASSLGHVNEKLFF	TGTGCCAGCAGCCTGGGACACGTGAATGAAAAACTGTTTTTT
TRBV6-6	TRBD2	TRBJ2-2	few	CASSYWGSGGPNTGELFF	TGTGCCAGCAGTTACTGGGGTAGCGGGGGGCCGAACACCGGGGAGCTGTTTTTT
TRBV19	TRBD1	TRBJ1-1	NA	CASTPGQGAFRAFF	TGTGCCAGTACTCCGGGACAGGGGGCCTTCAGAGCTTTCTTT
TRBV7-9	TRBD2	TRBJ2-5	few	CASSSISTRTSGGRETQYF	TGTGCCAGCAGCTCTATTTCTACCCGGACTAGCGGGGGTAGAGAGACCCAGTACTTC
TRBV5-1	NA	TRBJ2-3	NA	CASSLGTTPSTDTQYF	TGCGCCAGCAGCTTAGGCACCACCCCTAGCACAGATACGCAGTATTTT
TRBV27	NA	TRBJ1-1	NA	CASSFVTGNTEAFF	TGTGCCAGCAGTTTCGTGACAGGGAACACTGAAGCTTTCTTT
TRBV7-2	TRBD1	TRBJ1-5	many	CASSLETGGFSQPQHF	TGTGCCAGCAGCTTAGAGACAGGGGGTTTTTCTCAGCCCCAGCATTTT
TRBV7-6	NA	TRBJ2-2	few	CASSFPGHASSNTGELFF	TGTGCCAGCAGCTTCCCGGGACACGCTTCGTCGAACACCGGGGAGCTGTTTTTT
TRBV25-1	NA	TRBJ2-4	NA	CASSDQIGASAKNIQYF	TGTGCCAGCAGTGATCAGATAGGAGCTTCGGCCAAAAACATTCAGTACTTC
TRBV7-8	NA	TRBJ1-5	many	CASSWLPGLGKQPQHF	TGTGCCAGCAGCTGGCTCCCAGGACTGGGGAAGCAGCCCCAGCATTTT
TRBV11-2	NA	TRBJ2-1	few	CASSFRYALYNEQFF	TGTGCCAGCAGCTTTAGGTATGCTCTCTACAATGAGCAGTTCTTC
TRBV7-6	NA	TRBJ2-2	many	CASRLRRGPEDGELFF	TGTGCCAGCAGGTTAAGGAGGGGACCCGAAGACGGGGAGCTGTTTTTT